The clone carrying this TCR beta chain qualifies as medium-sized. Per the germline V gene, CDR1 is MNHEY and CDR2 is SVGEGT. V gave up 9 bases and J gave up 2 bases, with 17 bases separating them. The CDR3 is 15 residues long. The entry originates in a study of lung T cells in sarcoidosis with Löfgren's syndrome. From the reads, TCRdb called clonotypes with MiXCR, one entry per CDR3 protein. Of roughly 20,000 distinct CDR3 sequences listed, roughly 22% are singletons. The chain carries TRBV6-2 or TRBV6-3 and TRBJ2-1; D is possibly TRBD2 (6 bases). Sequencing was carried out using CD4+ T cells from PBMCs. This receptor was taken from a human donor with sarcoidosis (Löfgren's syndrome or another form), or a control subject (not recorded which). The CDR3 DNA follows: TGTGCCAGTAGGAGACTGGGCGGGGCCTACAATGAGCAGTTCTTC. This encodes CASRRLGGAYNEQFF.